A selection of T cell receptor beta chains follows, all from one sample in a study of T cell repertoires in cytomegalovirus infection. The antigens of these receptors remain unknown. MiXCR, applied by TCRdb to the reads, yields one record per CDR3 protein. The sample includes about 920,000 distinct CDR3 sequences, 30% to 40% seen only once; the top ten take roughly an eighth. Sample: cultured CD8+ T cells from PBMCs, taken from culture after CMV antigen stimulation. Source of these receptors: a human donor in good health (CMV status not recorded). Some clones in this sample may be carry-over from other donors' samples. Both conserved end residues are part of each CDR3. The D gene is left open where the match is weak. Clone size is stated in some rows and not others, as once, few, many or a class when expanded.

J	D	V	size	DNA	CDR3
TRBJ2-3	TRBD2	TRBV2	few	TGTGCCAGCAGTGACTTGCGGGGGGGTCCGATAACAGATACGCAGTATTTT	CASSDLRGGPITDTQYF
TRBJ1-1	NA	TRBV30	NA	TGTGCCTGGAGTGTACTCCTCAGGGAAAGGACTGAAGCTTTCTTT	CAWSVLLRERTEAFF
TRBJ2-1	NA	TRBV12-3/TRBV12-4	few	TGTGCCAGCAGTCAGCGGGCTACTGATGAGCAGTTCTTC	CASSQRATDEQFF
TRBJ2-3	NA	TRBV27	NA	TGTGCCAGCAGCTATTATCCCTCAGATACGCAGTATTTT	CASSYYPSDTQYF
TRBJ1-1	NA	TRBV19	NA	TGTGCCAGTAGCTATAGGATCGGGACTGAAGCTTTCTTT	CASSYRIGTEAFF
TRBJ1-1	NA	TRBV13	NA	TGTGCCAGCAGCTTAGAGCGGGGTCCGGGCACTGAAGCTTTCTTT	CASSLERGPGTEAFF
TRBJ2-7	NA	TRBV7-9	few	TGTGCCAGCAGCGAGGGGGGGTTTTCCTACGAGCAGTACTTC	CASSEGGFSYEQYF
TRBJ1-3	NA	TRBV12-5	NA	TGTGCTAGTACCTTCTCCACAGTAGGATCCGACGGAAACACCATATATTTT	CASTFSTVGSDGNTIYF
TRBJ2-3	TRBD2	TRBV7-2	many	TGTGCCAGCAGCTCCGGACTAGCGGGGGGAACGGGCACAGATACGCAGTATTTT	CASSSGLAGGTGTDTQYF
TRBJ2-7	NA	TRBV15	few	TGTGCCACCAGCAGACGTCGGGGCTCCTACGAGCAGTACTTC	CATSRRRGSYEQYF
TRBJ2-2	NA	TRBV4-3	NA	TGCGCCAGCAGCCAAGATCGGGGGCGGGGGAACACCGGGGAGCTGTTTTTT	CASSQDRGRGNTGELFF
TRBJ1-1	NA	TRBV2	many	TGTGCCAGCAACGATGAGGGCACTGAAGCTTTCTTT	CASNDEGTEAFF
TRBJ1-2	TRBD1	TRBV4-1	NA	TGCGCCAGCAGCCAAGTACTGGGACAGTATGACTACACCTTC	CASSQVLGQYDYTF
TRBJ1-3	NA	TRBV6-5	few	TGTGCCAGCCCTCACGGGCGAATTTTTAGAAACACCATATATTTT	CASPHGRIFRNTIYF
TRBJ1-1	NA	TRBV2	NA	TGTGCCAGCAGTGAGTTGAGTGAAGCTTTCTTT	CASSELSEAFF
TRBJ2-5	NA	TRBV9	few	TGTGCCAGCAGCGCTGGGGGTGGGAAGACCCAGTACTTC	CASSAGGGKTQYF
TRBJ1-1	NA	TRBV7-4	NA	TGTGCCAGCAGAGTGTCCAGAAACATTGAAGCTTTCTTT	CASRVSRNIEAFF
TRBJ2-7	NA	TRBV6-6	few	NA	CANYRCSYEQYF
TRBJ2-2	NA	TRBV19	NA	TGTGCCAGTTCGCCGCCCCCCGGGCAGGGAAGCGCCGGGGAGCTGTTTTTT	CASSPPPGQGSAGELFF
TRBJ2-3	TRBD2	TRBV7-9	few	TGTGCCAGCAGCTTAGCGCCCGGGGGGGCTCAAGATACGCAGTATTTT	CASSLAPGGAQDTQYF
TRBJ1-2	TRBD1	TRBV27	few	TGTGCCAGCAGCACAACGAAGGACAGGTCGTATGGCTACACCTTC	CASSTTKDRSYGYTF
TRBJ2-5	NA	TRBV7-9	NA	TGTGCCAGCAGCTTAGACGGGGCCCAGTACTTC	CASSLDGAQYF
TRBJ2-7	NA	TRBV18	NA	TGTGCCAGCTCACCGGTCAGCTTAAGTTACGAGCAGTACTTC	CASSPVSLSYEQYF
TRBJ1-5	NA	TRBV12-3/TRBV12-4	NA	TGTGCCAGCAGTACCCAGGGTTGGCCCCAGCATTTT	CASSTQGWPQHF
TRBJ2-7	NA	TRBV27	NA	TGTGCCAGCAGTTTGGGACGAACCAACTACGAGCAGTACTTC	CASSLGRTNYEQYF
TRBJ2-4	NA	TRBV4-3	NA	TGCGCCAGCAGCCAGTCGGCCATGAGAACAGCCAAAAACATTCAGTACTTC	CASSQSAMRTAKNIQYF
TRBJ1-1	NA	TRBV4-2	NA	TGTGCCAGCAGACCGACAGAGGACACTGAAGCTTTCTTT	CASRPTEDTEAFF
TRBJ2-1	NA	TRBV27	NA	TGTGCCAGCAGTTTATCAAAGTGGAATGAGCAGTTCTTC	CASSLSKWNEQFF
TRBJ2-2	NA	TRBV29-1	few	TGCAGCGTACGGGACCTAGACACCGGGGAGCTGTTTTTT	CSVRDLDTGELFF
TRBJ2-7	NA	TRBV6-2/TRBV6-3	few	TGTGCCAGCATTGAGTCGGCGGCCTCCTACGAGCAGTACTTC	CASIESAASYEQYF
TRBJ2-1	NA	TRBV27	NA	TGTGCCAGCAGTCATAGCGGTGCAGCCTACAATGAGCAGTTCTTC	CASSHSGAAYNEQFF
TRBJ2-7	TRBD1	TRBV7-6	NA	TGTGCCAGCAGCAAACCCGCTCCTCAACAGGGGGCCTACGAGCAGTACTTC	CASSKPAPQQGAYEQYF
TRBJ2-2	NA	TRBV25-1	once	TGTGCCAGCAGTGATTACTACACCGGGGAGCTGTTTTTT	CASSDYYTGELFF
TRBJ2-2	NA	TRBV28	NA	TGTGCCAGCAACGACGGAACAAACACCGGGGAGCTGTTTTTT	CASNDGTNTGELFF